This TCR beta chain is drawn from a study of identical twins. Regarding the study as a whole: Sharing of beta out-of-frame sequences by twins showed a weaker excess.

The CDR3 sequence is 19 residues long. The trim removed 4 bases at V and 1 base at J, leaving 14 bases unmatched. Germline V gene data show CDR1 as KGHDR and CDR2 as SFDVKD. This clonotype has ten or more counts. Its target is unknown. Each cDNA held unique molecular identifiers, and template switching gave it a universal primer site. Via MiXCR, TCRdb re-called the 5' RACE reads, giving one row per CDR3 protein. The sample contains 240,000 or so distinct CDR3 sequences, approximately 12% of which appear only once. This same sample was also taken into another study, of yellow fever vaccine responses in identical twins.

V gene TRBV24-1 combines with J gene TRBJ2-1, with 8 nucleotides matching TRBD1. Sequencing was done on a sample of memory (CD45RO+) T cells sorted from blood. The source of this sequence is a young woman in good health. The CDR3: CATSDPQTGAELSYNEQFF. DNA of the CDR3: TGTGCCACCAGTGACCCTCAGACAGGGGCTGAGCTTTCCTACAATGAGCAGTTCTTC.